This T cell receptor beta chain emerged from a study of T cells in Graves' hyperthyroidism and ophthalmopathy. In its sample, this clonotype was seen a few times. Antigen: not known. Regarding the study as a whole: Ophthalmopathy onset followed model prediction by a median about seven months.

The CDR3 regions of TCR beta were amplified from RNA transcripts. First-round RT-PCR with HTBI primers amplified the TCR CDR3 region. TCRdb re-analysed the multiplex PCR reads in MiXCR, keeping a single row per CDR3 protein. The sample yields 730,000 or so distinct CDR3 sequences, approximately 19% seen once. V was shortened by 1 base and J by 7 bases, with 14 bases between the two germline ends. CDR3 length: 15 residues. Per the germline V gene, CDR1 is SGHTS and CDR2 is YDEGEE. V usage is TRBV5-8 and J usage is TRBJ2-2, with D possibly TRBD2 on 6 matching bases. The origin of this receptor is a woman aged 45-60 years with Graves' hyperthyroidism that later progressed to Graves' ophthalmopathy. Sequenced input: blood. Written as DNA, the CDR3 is TGTGCCAGCAGCTTGAAAGGAGGGATCGGCGGGGAGCTGTTTTTT. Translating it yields CASSLKGGIGGELFF.